The clone carrying this T cell receptor (beta chain) was recorded at least ten times. Antigen unknown. Sequencing runs each yielded over 200 million TCR-beta sequences from 15-18 subjects. TCRdb reprocessed the 5' RACE reads with MiXCR, giving one entry per CDR3 protein. The table shows tens of thousands of distinct CDR3 sequences, with under 13% occurring only once. V lost 4 bases to trimming and J lost 6 bases, with 19 bases between them. CDR1 and CDR2 (germline): SGHRS, YFSETQ. This CDR3 has 15 residues. The sample originates from a study of neurological immune-mediated disorders. Study-level findings and limits: Levels of TCR clonal expansion peaked in HTLV-1-associated myelopathy and reached their lowest in multiple sclerosis, under those of healthy controls.

Input material: PBMCs. The TCR sequence derives from a woman in her twenties or thirties with HTLV-1-associated myelopathy (HAM/TSP). The V call is TRBV5-1, the J call TRBJ1-2; D might be TRBD1 (6 bases). CDR3: CASSTGQLVENGYTF. CDR3 in DNA: TGCGCCAGCAGCACCGGACAGTTGGTCGAAAATGGCTACACCTTC.